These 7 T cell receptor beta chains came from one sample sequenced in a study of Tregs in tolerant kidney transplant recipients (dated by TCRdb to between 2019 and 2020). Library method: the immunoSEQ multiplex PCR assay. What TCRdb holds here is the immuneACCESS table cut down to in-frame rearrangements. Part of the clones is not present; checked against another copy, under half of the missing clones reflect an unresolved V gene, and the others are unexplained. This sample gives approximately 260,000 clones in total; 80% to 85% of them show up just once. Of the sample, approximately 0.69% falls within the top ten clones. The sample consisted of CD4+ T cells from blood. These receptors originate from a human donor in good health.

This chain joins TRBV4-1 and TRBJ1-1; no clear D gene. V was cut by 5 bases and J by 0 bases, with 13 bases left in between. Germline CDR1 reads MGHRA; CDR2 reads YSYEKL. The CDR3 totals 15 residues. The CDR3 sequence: CASSFGRAMNTEAFF. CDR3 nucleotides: TGCGCCAGCAGCTTTGGTAGGGCTATGAACACTGAAGCTTTCTTT.

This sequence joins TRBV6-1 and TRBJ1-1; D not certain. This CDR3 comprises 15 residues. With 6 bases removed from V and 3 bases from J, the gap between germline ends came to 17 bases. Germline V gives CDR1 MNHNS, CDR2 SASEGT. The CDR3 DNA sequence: TGTGCCAGCAGGGATTCAGTCCACGGGTACACTGAAGCTTTCTTT. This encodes CASRDSVHGYTEAFF.

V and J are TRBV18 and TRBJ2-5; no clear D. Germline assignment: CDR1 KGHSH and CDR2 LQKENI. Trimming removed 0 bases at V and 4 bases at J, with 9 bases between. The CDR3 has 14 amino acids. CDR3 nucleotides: TGTGCCAGCTCACCACCGGCTAGGTTAGAGACCCAGTACTTC. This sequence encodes CASSPPARLETQYF.

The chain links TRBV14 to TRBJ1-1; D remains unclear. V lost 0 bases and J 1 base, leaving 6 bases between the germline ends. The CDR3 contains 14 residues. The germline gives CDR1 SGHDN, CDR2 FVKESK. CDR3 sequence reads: CASSQDVPNTEAFF. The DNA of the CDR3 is TGTGCCAGCAGCCAAGATGTACCGAACACTGAAGCTTTCTTT. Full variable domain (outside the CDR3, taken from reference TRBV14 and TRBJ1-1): EAGVTQFPSHSVIEKGQTVTLRCDPISGHDNLYWYRRVMGKEIKFLLHFVKESKQDESGMPNNRFLAERTGGTYSTLKVQPAELEDSGVYFCASSQDVPNTEAFFGQGTRLTVV.

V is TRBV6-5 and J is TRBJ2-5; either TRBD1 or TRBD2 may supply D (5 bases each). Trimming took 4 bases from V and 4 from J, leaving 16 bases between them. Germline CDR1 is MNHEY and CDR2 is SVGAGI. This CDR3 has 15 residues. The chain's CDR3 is CASSFTRRAGETQYF. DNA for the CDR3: TGTGCCAGCAGTTTCACCCGCAGGGCGGGAGAGACCCAGTACTTC.

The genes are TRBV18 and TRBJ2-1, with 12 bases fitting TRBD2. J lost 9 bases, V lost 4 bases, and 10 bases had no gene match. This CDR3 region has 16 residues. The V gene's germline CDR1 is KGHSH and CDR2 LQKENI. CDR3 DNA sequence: TGTGCCAGCTCACTAACACTAGCGGGAGGAAATCCTGAGCAGTTCTTC. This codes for CASSLTLAGGNPEQFF.

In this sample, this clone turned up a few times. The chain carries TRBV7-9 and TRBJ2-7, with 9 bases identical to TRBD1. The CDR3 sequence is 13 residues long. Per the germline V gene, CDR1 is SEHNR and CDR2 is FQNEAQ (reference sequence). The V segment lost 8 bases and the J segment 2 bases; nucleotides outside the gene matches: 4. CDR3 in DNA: TGTGCCAGCCGTGGGACAGGGCCCTACGAGCAGTACTTC. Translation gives CASRGTGPYEQYF. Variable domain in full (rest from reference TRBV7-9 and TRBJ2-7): DTGVSQNPRHKITKRGQNVTFRCDPISEHNRLYWYRQTLGQGPEFLTYFQNEAQLEKSRLLSDRFSAERPKGSFSTLEIQRTEQGDSAMYLCASRGTGPYEQYFGPGTRLTVT.